Listed here are 31 T cell receptor beta chains from one sample, sequenced in a study of CD8+CD57+ T cells in acquired aplastic anemia. TCR beta VDJ and CDR3 profiling used genomic DNA as template. TCRdb itself ran the reads through MiXCR, one entry per CDR3 protein. The sample holds just over 400,000 distinct CDR3 sequences, 55% to 75% seen once. The sample was sorted CD4+, CD8+, or CD8+CD57+ T cells (not recorded which) from PBMCs. These receptors all come from a human donor in good health, serving as a control.

Details on this clonotype: A junction end diverges from the germline sequence, so it may reflect a read error. This rearrangement joins TRBV9 to TRBJ2-7, with D possibly TRBD2 on 6 matching bases. The CDR3 length is 16 residues. The germline gives CDR1 SGDLS, CDR2 YYNGEE. In nucleotides, the CDR3 is TGCGCCAGCAGCGAGTGGCACGGGGGACTTCGCTACGAGCAGTACTTC. This encodes CASSEWHGGLRYEQYF.

V gene TRBV7-6 combines with J gene TRBJ2-7, with D possibly TRBD2 on 7 matching bases. The end of the DNA is better explained by TRBJ2-5, so the J call may be wrong. The CDR3 covers 16 residues. Germline V CDR1 and CDR2: SGHVS, FNYEAQ. The CDR3 is CASSPGSAGAQETQYF. CDR3 nucleotide sequence: TGTGCCAGCAGCCCTGGTAGCGCGGGGGCTCAAGAGACCCAGTACTTC.

This clonotype has at least ten counts. The gene calls are TRBV11-2 and TRBJ2-5; 12 bases are shared with TRBD2. With V trimmed by 5 bases and J by 7 bases, 5 bases remained unmatched. Germline lookup yields CDR1 SGHAT and CDR2 FQNNGV. This CDR3 is built from 14 residues. This CDR3 reads CASSVPSGGGTQYF. The CDR3 coding sequence is TGTGCCAGCAGCGTCCCTAGCGGGGGGGGGACCCAGTACTTC.

The gene calls are TRBV5-1 and TRBJ1-3; D not certain. Germline V gene sequence: CDR1 SGHRS, CDR2 YFSETQ. Between the trimmed V and J ends, which lost 4 bases and 8 bases, there was a span of 16 bases. The CDR3 loop spans 14 amino acids. The CDR3 reads CASSQGNYGYTIYF. CDR3 in DNA: TGCGCCAGCAGCCAAGGGAACTATGGCTACACCATATATTTT.

Of note for this clonotype: Since the CDR3 does not end with the conserved phenylalanine or tryptophan, this likely comes from a read error. It is unclear where the CDR3 begins or ends on the DNA, so no DNA is shown, and the CDR3 is as TCRdb lists it. The chain employs TRBV9 and TRBJ1-1. The CDR3 contains 13 residues when both ends are counted. The V gene's germline CDR1 is SGDLS and CDR2 YYNGEE. This CDR3 is CASSASSASGNTI.

On this clonotype itself: Germline is not matched at one junction end, which may reflect a read error. The genes are TRBV7-2 and TRBJ2-2; 7 nucleotides line up with TRBD2. Germline V gene data show CDR1 as SGHTA and CDR2 as FQGNSA. The CDR3 totals 19 residues. The CDR3 here is CASSQDSVAAGEGAGELFF. The DNA of the CDR3 is TGCGCCAGCAGCCAAGATTCCGTAGCGGCGGGGGAGGGCGCCGGGGAGCTGTTTTTT. The full variable domain, rest sourced from reference TRBV7-2 and TRBJ2-2, is GAGVSQSPSNKVTEKGKDVELRCDPISGHTALYWYRQSLGQGLEFLIYFQGNSAPDKSGLPSDRFSAERTGGSVSTLTIQRTQQEDSAVYLCASSQDSVAAGEGAGELFFGEGSRLTVL.

Comment on this clonotype: Because the CDR3's place on the DNA is in doubt, the DNA is left out and the CDR3 is given as listed by TCRdb. The J gene is TRBJ1-2, the V gene TRBV19; TRBD1, as called in the table, went unchecked against the DNA. Germline V gives CDR1 LNHDA, CDR2 SQIVND (reference sequence). The CDR3 spans 17 residues, counting both ends. CDR3 sequence reads: CASSTQGELYGYTFGSF.

About this clonotype itself: The junction does not match germline at one end; this may be a read error. CDR3 region: CASSSGGAGQSPLHF. The CDR3, as DNA: TGTGCCAGCAGTTCCGGGGGTGCGGGACAGTCACCCCTCCACTTT. The chain couples TRBV10-3 to TRBJ1-6; TRBD1 matches 7 bases. The V gene's germline CDR1 is ENHRY and CDR2 SYGVKD. This CDR3 spans 15 amino acids.

CDR3 sequence: CASSIDRVQPQHF. The CDR3 DNA reads TGTGCCAGTAGTATTGACAGGGTCCAGCCCCAGCATTTT. V is TRBV19 and J is TRBJ1-5, with 7 nucleotides matching TRBD1. The CDR3 is 13 residues long. Trimming removed 3 bases from V and 7 bases from J; junction bases left unmatched: 3. Germline V CDR1 and CDR2: LNHDA, SQIVND (reference sequence).

This clonotype occurred once. The chain is built from TRBV20-1 and TRBJ2-6, with 7 bases fitting TRBD1. Germline V gives CDR1 DFQATT, CDR2 SNEGSKA (reference sequence). The V gene end was trimmed by 3 bases and the J gene end by 4 bases; junction bases not matched to a gene: 6. The CDR3 runs to 15 residues. The CDR3 sequence: CSASITGQGANVLTF. The CDR3 DNA reads TGCAGTGCTAGTATTACGGGACAGGGGGCCAACGTCCTGACTTTC.

This clonotype was observed many times. This rearrangement joins TRBV5-8 to TRBJ2-1; 7 bases map to TRBD2. The CDR3 is 16 amino acids. CDR1 and CDR2 from the germline V gene are SGHTS and YDEGEE. The V and J ends lost 0 bases and 5 bases, in that order; junction bases with no gene match: 8. The CDR3 region is CASSLAGRGKDNEQFF. CDR3 DNA sequence: TGTGCCAGCAGCTTGGCAGGGCGGGGGAAGGACAATGAGCAGTTCTTC.

For this clonotype: The conserved final phenylalanine or tryptophan is absent from the CDR3, which likely points to a read error. Because the CDR3's place on the DNA is in doubt, the DNA is left out and the CDR3 is given as listed by TCRdb. The chain combines TRBV7-9 with TRBJ2-7; TRBD1 is the table's D call and was not checked against the DNA. Inclusive of both ends, the CDR3 amounts to 14 amino acids. Germline assignment: CDR1 SEHNR and CDR2 FQNEAQ (reference sequence). CDR3 residues: CASSRDNNQPQHYL.

As to this clonotype: An end of the junction differs from the germline gene, which may be a read error. The chain employs TRBV7-9 and TRBJ2-1; D call uncertain. CDR3 length: 12 amino acids. Germline CDR1 is SEHNR and CDR2 is FQNEAQ (reference sequence). The CDR3 sequence: CASSQIDARRLF. CDR3 DNA sequence: TGTGCCAGCAGCCAAATCGACGCTAGGCGGTTATTC.

The chain links TRBV7-3 to TRBJ2-3, with 8 bases aligning to TRBD2. The V segment lost 6 bases and the J segment 2 bases; nucleotides outside the gene matches: 10. In germline, CDR1 is SGHTA, CDR2 FQGTGA. The CDR3 contains 16 residues. The DNA of the CDR3 is TGTGCCAGCAGTTTAGCGTTGCGGGGGGCCACAGATACGCAGTATTTT. This gives the protein CASSLALRGATDTQYF.

About this clonotype: A junction end diverges from the germline sequence, so it may reflect a read error. The chain is built from TRBV7-9 and TRBJ2-7; TRBD1 might be the D (5 bases). Germline V gene lookup returns CDR1 SEHNR and CDR2 FQNEAQ (reference sequence). This CDR3 contains 13 residues. CDR3 sequence: CATSLDTDTEAYF. The CDR3 nucleotides read TGTGCCACCAGCTTAGATACGGACACTGAAGCTTACTTC.

A remark on this clonotype: An end of the junction differs from the germline gene, which may be a read error. This chain joins TRBV10-3 and TRBJ2-5; 8 nucleotides agree with TRBD2. This CDR3 contains 16 residues. Germline CDR1 and CDR2: ENHRY and SYGVKD. The CDR3 reads CASSYKRGQYQETQYF. For the CDR3, the DNA is TGTGCCAGCAGTTATAAGCGGGGGCAGTACCAAGAGACCCAGTACTTC.

On this clonotype itself: A junction end diverges from the germline sequence, so it may reflect a read error. The chain couples TRBV7-7 to TRBJ2-7, with D perhaps TRBD2 (5 bases). Germline values: CDR1 SSHAT, CDR2 FNYEAQ (reference sequence). The CDR3 has 14 amino acids. CDR3 loop: CASSLATDQPQQYF. The CDR3 coding sequence is TGTGCTAGCAGCTTAGCGACGGATCAGCCCCAGCAGTACTTC.

This chain joins TRBV5-1 and TRBJ1-2; TRBD1 might be the D (6 bases). The CDR3 sequence is 14 residues long. V shed 4 bases and J shed 7 bases, with 17 bases lying between them. Germline-derived CDR1 and CDR2 are SGHRS and YFSETQ. This CDR3 is CASSRGGPVTGYTF. DNA for the CDR3: TGCGCCAGCAGCCGGGGGGGGCCGGTTACTGGCTACACCTTC.

This clonotype was observed a few times. The chain uses TRBV29-1 and TRBJ2-7; TRBD1 matches 9 bases. This CDR3 region has 15 residues. Trimming removed 5 bases from V and 7 bases from J; junction bases left unmatched: 15. Germline V lookup: CDR1 SQVTM, CDR2 ANQGSEA. The CDR3 nucleotides read TGCAGCGTTAGCGGGGACAGGGTGGGGCAGAGGGAGCAGTACTTC. Translation gives CSVSGDRVGQREQYF.

This clonotype was seen at least ten times. The chain employs TRBV7-9 and TRBJ1-2, with D possibly matching TRBD1 (6 bases). The germline V gene has CDR1 SEHNR and CDR2 FQNEAQ (reference sequence). Trimming left V 8 bases short and J 5 bases short, with 15 bases between. The CDR3 runs 13 residues. CDR3: CASGVARGYGYTF. CDR3 nucleotides: TGTGCCAGCGGCGTGGCCAGGGGATATGGCTACACCTTC. Variable domain in full (rest from reference TRBV7-9 and TRBJ1-2): DTGVSQNPRHKITKRGQNVTFRCDPISEHNRLYWYRQTLGQGPEFLTYFQNEAQLEKSRLLSDRFSAERPKGSFSTLEIQRTEQGDSAMYLCASGVARGYGYTFGSGTRLTVV.

On this clonotype: The conserved phenylalanine or tryptophan is not found at the CDR3 terminus, so this likely reflects a read error. No DNA is shown, since the ends of the CDR3 on it are uncertain; the CDR3 is the one TCRdb lists. V and J are TRBV9 and TRBJ1-2; the D call in the table, TRBD1, was not verified against the DNA. The V gene's germline CDR1 is SGDLS and CDR2 YYNGEE. The CDR3 extends over 12 residues, inclusive of both ends. CDR3 sequence: CASSQGRDGNTI.

This clonotype was recorded at least ten times. This chain joins TRBV6-2 or TRBV6-3 and TRBJ1-5; TRBD1 agrees at 9 bases. The CDR3 is 15 amino acids. From germline, CDR1 is MNHEY and CDR2 SVGEGT. The V segment lost 6 bases and the J segment 6 bases; nucleotides outside the gene matches: 9. The CDR3 loop is CASRLRGQGRQPQHF. For the CDR3, the DNA is TGTGCCAGCAGACTCCGGGGACAGGGACGTCAGCCCCAGCATTTT.

This chain joins TRBV7-8 and TRBJ2-3, with D perhaps matching TRBD2 (6 bases). This CDR3 contains 15 residues. V was trimmed by 2 bases and J by 8 bases, leaving 17 bases between them. CDR1 is SGHVS and CDR2 is FQNEAQ in the germline V gene. CDR3 nucleotides: TGTGCCAGCAGCTTATTTAGCGGTGAGGCAGCTACGCAGTATTTT. Encoded protein: CASSLFSGEAATQYF.

The V gene is TRBV20-1, the J gene TRBJ1-2, with D possibly being TRBD1 (6 bases). Trimming took 5 bases from V and 12 from J, leaving 19 bases between them. The CDR3 is made up of 12 amino acids. Germline CDR1 and CDR2: DFQATT and SNEGSKA (reference sequence). Here the CDR3 reads CSAPPGGGEHTF. The CDR3 region has the DNA TGCAGTGCTCCTCCTGGCGGGGGCGAGCACACCTTC.

The J gene is TRBJ1-1, the V gene TRBV6-1; D is unclear. The CDR3 runs 13 residues. Germline V gives CDR1 MNHNS, CDR2 SASEGT. The ends were cut back, 7 bases at V and 1 base at J, with 10 bases in the middle. CDR3 region: CASKAQPNTEAFF. The CDR3 nucleotides are TGTGCCAGCAAAGCGCAGCCGAACACTGAAGCTTTCTTT.

As to this clonotype: This CDR3 is missing its conserved last phenylalanine or tryptophan, likely due to a read error. No DNA is shown, since the ends of the CDR3 on it are uncertain; the CDR3 is the one TCRdb lists. This CDR3 is CASSLARAPSGYT. The chain has TRBV7-8 and TRBJ1-5; the DNA was not compared with TRBD1, the D call given in the table. The CDR3 length is 13 residues, termini included. Germline loops: CDR1 SGHVS, CDR2 FQNEAQ.

On this clonotype itself: The limits of the CDR3 on the DNA are not certain, so only TCRdb's listed CDR3 is given. The gene calls are TRBV7-3 and TRBJ1-6. Both ends counted, the CDR3 spans 15 residues. Germline CDR1 SGHTA, CDR2 FQGTGA. The CDR3 reads CASSSEGTMATPSHF.

A remark on this clonotype: Relative to the germline gene, one junction end is altered; a read error may explain this. J is TRBJ1-1 and V is TRBV10-2; TRBD1 is a possible D gene (6 bases). Germline loops: CDR1 WSHSY, CDR2 SAAADI. This CDR3 is 14 amino acids long. The CDR3: CGSVERGGNTEAFF. CDR3 bases: TGCGGCAGCGTTGAGCGAGGGGGGAACACTGAAGCTTTCTTT.

This clonotype has at least ten counts. The chain employs TRBV6-5 and TRBJ1-5; D gene unclear. There are 13 residues in the CDR3. V was cut by 4 bases and J by 6 bases, with 10 bases left in between. Looked up from germline, CDR1 is MNHEY and CDR2 is SVGAGI. CDR3 DNA sequence: TGTGCCAGCAGTTTAGTGAGAGGTCAGCCCCAGCATTTT. Residues: CASSLVRGQPQHF.

The V gene is TRBV25-1, the J gene TRBJ1-1; D is unresolved. The CDR3 extends over 13 amino acids. Germline values: CDR1 MGHDK, CDR2 SYGVNS. The V and J ends lost 0 bases and 3 bases respectively, with 5 bases between them. The CDR3 region is CASSEYDHTEAFF. The CDR3 nucleotides read TGTGCCAGCAGTGAATATGACCACACTGAAGCTTTCTTT. Complete variable domain (other parts from reference TRBV25-1 and TRBJ1-1): EADIYQTPRYLVIGTGKKITLECSQTMGHDKMYWYQQDPGMELHLIHYSYGVNSTEKGDLSSESTVSRIRTEHFPLTLESARPSHTSQYLCASSEYDHTEAFFGQGTRLTVV.

The rearrangement uses TRBV10-3 and TRBJ2-7; 9 bases fit TRBD1. Germline CDR1 reads ENHRY; CDR2 reads SYGVKD. This CDR3 comprises 14 residues. V trimming: 4 bases; J trimming: 4 bases; junction bases outside the gene matches: 5. CDR3 loop: CAISGGTGSYEQYF. The CDR3 coding sequence is TGTGCCATCAGTGGGGGGACAGGGTCGTACGAGCAGTACTTC.